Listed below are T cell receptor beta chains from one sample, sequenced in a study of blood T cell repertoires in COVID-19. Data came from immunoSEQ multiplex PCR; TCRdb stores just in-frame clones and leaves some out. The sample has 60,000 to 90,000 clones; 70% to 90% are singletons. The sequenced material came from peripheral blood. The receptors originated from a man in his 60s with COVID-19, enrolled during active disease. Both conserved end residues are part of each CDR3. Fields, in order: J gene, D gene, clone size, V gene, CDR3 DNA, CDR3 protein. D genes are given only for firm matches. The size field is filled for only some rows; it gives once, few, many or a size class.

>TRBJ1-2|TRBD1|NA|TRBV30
TGTGCCTGGACCCGGGACAGGGGCTATGGCTACACCTTC
CAWTRDRGYGYTF
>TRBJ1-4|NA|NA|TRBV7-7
TGTGCCAGCAGCCCTCACGCAGGGGAAGAAAAACTGTTTTTT
CASSPHAGEEKLFF
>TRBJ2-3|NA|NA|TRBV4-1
TGCGCCAGCAGCCAAGCGGAGGGAACCATCGATACGCAGTATTTT
CASSQAEGTIDTQYF
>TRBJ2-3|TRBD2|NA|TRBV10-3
TGTGCCATCAGGGGGGATCGGGCGGGAGATTCAGATACGCAGTATTTT
CAIRGDRAGDSDTQYF
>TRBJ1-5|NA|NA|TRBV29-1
TGCAGCGTTGGTCGCCACCAGGATCAGCCCCAGCATTTT
CSVGRHQDQPQHF
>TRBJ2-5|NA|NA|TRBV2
TGTGCCGCAGCCAGCGACCAAGAGACCCAGTACTTC
CAAASDQETQYF
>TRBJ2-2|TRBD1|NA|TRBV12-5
TGTGCTAGTTCAACTTTCGGGACAGGGTTATCCGGGGAGCTGTTTTTT
CASSTFGTGLSGELFF
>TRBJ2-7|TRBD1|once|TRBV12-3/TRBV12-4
TGTGCCAGCAGGGGGACAGGAGATTACGAGCAGTACTTC
CASRGTGDYEQYF
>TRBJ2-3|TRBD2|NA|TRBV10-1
TGCGCCAGCAGTGACGGGACTAGCGGGAGTATGAGCACAGATACGCAGTATTTT
CASSDGTSGSMSTDTQYF
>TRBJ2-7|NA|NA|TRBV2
TGTGCCAGCAGTGAAGCGTTGGCAGTATCCTACGAGCAGTACTTC
CASSEALAVSYEQYF
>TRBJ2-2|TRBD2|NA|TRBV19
TGTGCCAGTAGGACTAGCGGGGGGTCCGGGGAGCTGTTTTTT
CASRTSGGSGELFF
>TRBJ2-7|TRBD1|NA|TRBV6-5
TGTGCCAGCAGTTACTCGACAGGGAGCTCCTACGAGCAGTACTTC
CASSYSTGSSYEQYF
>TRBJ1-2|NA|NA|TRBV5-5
TGTGCCAGCAGCATACAGGGTATTCTTAACTATGGCTACACCTTC
CASSIQGILNYGYTF
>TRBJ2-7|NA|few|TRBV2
TGTGCCAGCAGGGGCCGCAGCCGGGCGGGTGAGCAGTACTTC
CASRGRSRAGEQYF
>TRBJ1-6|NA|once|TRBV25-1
TGTGCCAGCAGTGCAAATAATTCACCCCTCCACTTT
CASSANNSPLHF
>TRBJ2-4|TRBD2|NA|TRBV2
TGTGCCAGCAGTGCTAGGTCTAGCGGACGATTCGGGTACTTC
CASSARSSGRFGYF
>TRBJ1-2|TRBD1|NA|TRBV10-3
TGTGCCACACGCCCCGGGACAGGGGGAAATTATGGCTACACCTTC
CATRPGTGGNYGYTF
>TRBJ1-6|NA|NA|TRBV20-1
TGCAGTGCTAGTTCAGGGGATCTCCTCCACTTT
CSASSGDLLHF
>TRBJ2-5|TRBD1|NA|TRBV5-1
TGCGCCAGCAGCTCGGGACAGGGAGGAGGAGAGACCCAGTACTTC
CASSSGQGGGETQYF
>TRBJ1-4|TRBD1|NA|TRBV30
TGTGCCTGGAGTTCATCCGGGACAGGAGATGAAAAACTGTTTTTT
CAWSSSGTGDEKLFF
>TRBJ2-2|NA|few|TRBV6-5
TGTGCCAGCAGACCGGGACAGAACACCGGGGAGCTGTTTTTT
CASRPGQNTGELFF
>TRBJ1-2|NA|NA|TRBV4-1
TGCGCCAGCAGCCCCCCGGGTTTCGGCTATGGCTACACCTTC
CASSPPGFGYGYTF
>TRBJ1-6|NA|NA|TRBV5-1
TGCGCCAGCAGCCCCGACAAGTTGAATTCACCCCTCCACTTT
CASSPDKLNSPLHF
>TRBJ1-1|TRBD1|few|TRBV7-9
TGTGCCAGCAGCCCTCGACAGGGACTGAACACTGAAGCTTTCTTT
CASSPRQGLNTEAFF
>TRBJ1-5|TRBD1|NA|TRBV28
TGTGCCAGCAGTCTTGAGCAGGGGGCACATCAGCCCCAGCATTTT
CASSLEQGAHQPQHF
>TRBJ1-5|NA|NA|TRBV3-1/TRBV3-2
TGTGCCAGCAGCCAGGATAGCTACAATCAGCCCCAGCATTTT
CASSQDSYNQPQHF
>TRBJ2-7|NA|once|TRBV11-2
TGTGCCAGCAGCCAAAATTACGAGCAGTACTTC
CASSQNYEQYF
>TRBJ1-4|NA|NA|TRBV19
TGTGCCAGTATCGACCTCCGGGACACAAGGGAAAAACTGTTTTTT
CASIDLRDTREKLFF
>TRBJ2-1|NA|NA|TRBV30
TGTGCCTGGAGTGTAGGGAGTTACAATGAGCAGTTCTTC
CAWSVGSYNEQFF
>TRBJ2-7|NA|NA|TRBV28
TGTGCCAGTGGCACAGGACCCTACGAGCAGTACTTC
CASGTGPYEQYF
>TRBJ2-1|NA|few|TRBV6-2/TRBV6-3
TGTGCCAGCAGTTACTCGCCCCCTGGCGGTCTTTACAATGAGCAGTTCTTC
CASSYSPPGGLYNEQFF
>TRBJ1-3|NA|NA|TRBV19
TGTGCCAGTAGTCCCCAGGGGTTTGGAAACACCATATATTTT
CASSPQGFGNTIYF
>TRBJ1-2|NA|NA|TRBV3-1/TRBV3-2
TGTGCCAGCAGCCAAGTTGCAGGAAATGGCTACACCTTC
CASSQVAGNGYTF
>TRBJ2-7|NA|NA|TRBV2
TGTGCCAGCGTCCCGCGAGGGACAAGCTACGAGCAGTACTTC
CASVPRGTSYEQYF
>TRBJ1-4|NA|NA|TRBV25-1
TGTGCCAGCAGTGTGGGGCTGGGCCATCCAGGAAAACTGTTTTTT
CASSVGLGHPGKLFF